Sequencing of this T cell receptor beta chain was carried out in a study of regulatory T cells in long-lasting Graves disease (dated by TCRdb to the early 2020s). Regarding the study in general: In the newly diagnosed Graves' disease group, patients had been taking antithyroid drugs for less than 3 months. The study was conducted in China and was registered as a clinical trial. A total of around 35 samples underwent TCR sequencing, from roughly 13 patients with persistent Graves' disease and approximately 20 patients with newly diagnosed Graves' disease. Peripheral blood TCR sequencing and RNA sequencing compared persistent Graves' disease patients with newly diagnosed Graves' disease patients.

This clonotype was counted many times. Its antigen remains undetermined. No base quality information exists; no much larger clone differs at one position. The time point label corresponds to: newly diagnosed GD, antithyroid drugs for less than 3 months. RNA was extracted from PBMCs in TRIzol for both TCR sequencing and RNA sequencing. The diagnosis of Graves' disease followed American Thyroid Association guidelines. Patients were recruited from an endocrinology department in Xi'an, China. Each patient gave approximately 8.8 milliliters of peripheral blood, collected in an EDTA anticoagulant tube. Ficoll Paque Plus density gradient separation was used to isolate PBMCs, and no further T cell sorting was performed. An Agilent 2100 Bioanalyzer and agarose gel were used to assess RNA quality, and a NanoDrop 2000 was used to measure RNA concentration. Overall results and qualifications from the work: Persistent Graves' disease patients showed lower TCR Shannon entropy and fewer highly expanded clones than newly diagnosed patients, suggesting clonal expansion. Persistent disease showed preferential use of TRBV28, TRBJ1-2 and TRBJ2-5, whereas newly diagnosed disease favored TRBV20-1 and TRBJ2-1. Only peripheral blood was studied, because thyroid tissue, the primary lesion, was inaccessible. A larger number of public clonotypes was shared among persistent patients (fewer than 3,000) than among newly diagnosed patients (approximately 930). Sequencing and analysis were restricted to the TCR beta chain. As a limitation, the authors acknowledged that the small sample size may reduce accuracy.

Libraries were constructed by multiplex PCR. Sequenced using an Illumina HiSeq 4000. iRepertoire HTBI primers and Arm-PCR amplification of CDR3 regions were used to construct TCR beta libraries. Before sequencing, the PCR products went through gel purification. The original pipeline was this. Gene usage analysis of CDR3 amino acid clonotypes used the 60 to 75 TRBV and about 13 TRBJ segments found across samples. Filtered high-quality paired reads were merged into contigs using COPE and FqMerger. BLAST was used to align contigs to the IMGT TRBV, TRBD and TRBJ reference genes, and CDR3 was defined following IMGT. Any clonotype with a frequency above 0.1% was counted as a highly expanded clone. Repertoire diversity was measured by Shannon entropy, and V-J evenness by the Gini coefficient. A clonotype was considered public if more than one individual shared it. Clones were called with MiXCR by TCRdb after fastp trimmed the public reads at Q25, and only in-frame beta chains were retained. Each CDR3 protein gets just one entry, which takes the most common genes and DNA from the rows behind it. The V and J calls were not made by the authors but by TCRdb's processing. For this sample there are more than 450,000 distinct CDR3 sequences; around 15% appear just once. The ten biggest clones cover 12% of the sample.

From a lookup of the germline V gene (reference sequence), CDR1 and CDR2 are SGHAT and FQDESV. V trim: 2 bases; J trim: 0 bases; unmatched bases: 3. The CDR3 contains 16 residues, cysteine and phenylalanine counted. The entry retains the CDR3 DNA only, 48 bases that are in frame from base 1. Another study also made use of these data, one on T cells in Graves' hyperthyroidism and ophthalmopathy. As that second paper reports: A patient counted as having stable Graves' hyperthyroidism if no progression to ophthalmopathy occurred over 18 months of follow-up. Hyperthyroidism patients were newly diagnosed, had a disease duration of under 2 months, and were aged 18 to 65 years. Patients with uncontrolled infections, other autoimmune diseases, pregnancy or lactation were excluded. Diagnoses relied on clinical symptoms, serum thyroxine and TRAb, thyroid ultrasound and orbital computed tomography. The TCR CDR3 was subjected to a first round of RT-PCR using the HTBI primer set and the Qiagen OneStep RT-PCR kit. Most expanded thyroid clonotypes (frequency above 0.001) were also detected in blood, suggesting blood repertoires may reflect thyroid immune responses. A model built on a 13 V-J signature distinguished ophthalmopathy from stable hyperthyroidism, reaching around 88% sensitivity and 81.08% specificity in cross-validation and 80%/75% in testing. During validation, the model predicted progression to ophthalmopathy a median of approximately six months ahead of onset, with around 65% sensitivity and 72% to 80% specificity. To identify TCR V-J signatures that set the groups apart, the researchers used a discovery cohort of 90 to 100 patients, made up of around 40 with Graves' ophthalmopathy and 57 with stable Graves' hyperthyroidism. Prospective prediction of ophthalmopathy was tested in an independent validation cohort of fewer than 20 hyperthyroidism patients and 17 patients who later progressed to ophthalmopathy. The roughly 100 discovery patients were randomly divided into training and test sets at a 7:3 ratio. The study also compared thyroid tissue and blood T-cell repertoires from roughly six Graves' hyperthyroidism patients. After sampling, hyperthyroidism patients received methimazole starting at 30 mg daily, and ophthalmopathy patients received high-dose intravenous methylprednisolone. A second multiplex PCR round built the libraries, followed by size selection and purification. Paired-end sequencing of the libraries was performed with 100 bp reads on an Illumina HiSeq2000. Raw data were processed with SOAPnuke, discarding reads with adapters, uncalled bases, mean Phred below 15, or no exact constant-primer or identifier match. High-quality paired reads were merged with COPE v1.2.5, and unique nucleotide sequences were defined as clonotypes. MiTCR v1.1 was used to align the clonotypes against IMGT TRBV, TRBD and TRBJ reference segments. The analysis included only V-J combinations with a frequency above 0.0001, which together covered more than 98% of the repertoires. The TCS score was defined as the ratio of F50 (clonal expansion) to E x V (chaos), calculated using BLOSUM62-based TCRdist between CDR3 peptides within each V-J. Welch's t-statistics and random forest reduced just over 500 V-J features to roughly 13, which were used in a naive Bayes classifier (R e1071). No statistical method was used to fix the sample size in advance, and group allocation was not hidden from the investigators. According to the paper, TCR Vbeta CDR3 sequencing was carried out on some 140 peripheral blood samples, which came from approximately 41 ophthalmopathy, roughly 75 hyperthyroidism and some 17 progressor patients.

The chain joins TRBV11-1 to TRBJ2-2; a stretch of 7 junction bases matches TRBD2. The sequencing here drew on peripheral blood mononuclear cells (PBMCs), taken at new diagnosis, from a patient treated with antithyroid drugs. The receptor was derived from a man aged 35-49 years with Graves disease. Donor details come from another sample of the same person, matched by shared clones. The CDR3 region has the sequence CASSLMGGANTGELFF. In nucleotide form, the sequence is TGTGCCAGCAGCTTAATGGGAGGGGCGAACACCGGGGAGCTGTTTTTT. The entire variable domain, with the stretches around the CDR3 drawn from the reference TRBV11-1 and TRBJ2-2 proteins, is EAEVAQSPRYKITEKSQAVAFWCDPISGHATLYWYRQILGQGPELLVQFQDESVVDDSQLPKDRFSAERLKGVDSTLKIQPAELGDSAMYLCASSLMGGANTGELFFGEGSRLTVL.